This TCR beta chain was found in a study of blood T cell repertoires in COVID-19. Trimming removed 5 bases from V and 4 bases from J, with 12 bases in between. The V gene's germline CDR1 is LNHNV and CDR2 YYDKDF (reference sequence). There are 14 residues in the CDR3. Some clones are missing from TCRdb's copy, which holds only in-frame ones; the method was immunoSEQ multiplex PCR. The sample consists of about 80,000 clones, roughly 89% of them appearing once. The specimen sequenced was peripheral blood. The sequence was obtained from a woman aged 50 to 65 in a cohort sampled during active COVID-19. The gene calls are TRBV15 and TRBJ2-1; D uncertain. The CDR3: CATSRSMSYNEQFF. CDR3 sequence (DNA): TGTGCCACCAGCCGTAGTATGTCGTACAATGAGCAGTTCTTC.